A selection of T cell receptor beta chains follows, all from one sample in a study of OX40 agonist ivuxolimab in advanced cancers. The protocol was immunoSEQ multiplex PCR, while the TCRdb copy is restricted to in-frame clones and leaves out a portion. The sample has about 61,000 clones, around 91% seen once. This specimen was CD4+ or CD8+ T cells sorted from blood, taken in a trial of the OX40 agonist ivuxolimab. These receptor sequences come from an adult with an advanced solid tumor such as melanoma, head and neck, liver or kidney cancer. Each CDR3 is given with its conserved first and last residue. A D gene is named only where the DNA matches it firmly. Clone size appears in some rows only: once, few, many, or a class for an expanded clone.

-,-,TRBV4-3,TRBJ2-2,CASSQAPPGVNTGEMFF,TGCGCCAGCAGCCAAGCTCCTCCTGGGGTCAACACCGGGGAGATGTTTTTT
-,once,TRBV5-1,TRBJ2-7,CASSFRSPSYEQYF,TGCGCCAGCAGCTTTCGGAGCCCTTCCTACGAGCAGTACTTC
TRBD1,-,TRBV12-5,TRBJ2-1,CASGSGTGGYNEQFF,TGTGCTAGTGGTTCTGGGACAGGGGGCTACAATGAGCAGTTCTTC
-,-,TRBV7-3,TRBJ2-3,CASSPGVSSTDTQYF,TGTGCCAGCAGTCCCGGGGTTTCTAGCACAGATACGCAGTATTTT
TRBD1,once,TRBV28,TRBJ1-5,CANSGQGTNQPQHF,TGTGCCAACTCAGGACAGGGCACCAATCAGCCCCAGCATTTT
-,-,TRBV2,TRBJ2-1,CASSPQGRHEQFF,TGTGCCAGCAGTCCACAGGGGAGGCATGAGCAGTTCTTC
TRBD1,-,TRBV10-3,TRBJ2-7,CAISEDRAYEQYF,TGTGCCATCAGTGAGGACAGGGCCTACGAGCAGTACTTC
-,once,TRBV7-8,TRBJ2-5,CASSSRTNSPETQYF,TGTGCCAGCAGCTCGCGGACTAACTCCCCAGAGACCCAGTACTTC
-,once,TRBV7-2,TRBJ2-1,CASSTGPGFDEQFF,TGTGCCAGCAGCACCGGTCCGGGGTTCGATGAGCAGTTCTTC
-,-,TRBV9,TRBJ2-7,CASSAQGGTFPYEQYF,TGTGCCAGCAGCGCCCAGGGAGGGACATTCCCATACGAGCAGTACTTC